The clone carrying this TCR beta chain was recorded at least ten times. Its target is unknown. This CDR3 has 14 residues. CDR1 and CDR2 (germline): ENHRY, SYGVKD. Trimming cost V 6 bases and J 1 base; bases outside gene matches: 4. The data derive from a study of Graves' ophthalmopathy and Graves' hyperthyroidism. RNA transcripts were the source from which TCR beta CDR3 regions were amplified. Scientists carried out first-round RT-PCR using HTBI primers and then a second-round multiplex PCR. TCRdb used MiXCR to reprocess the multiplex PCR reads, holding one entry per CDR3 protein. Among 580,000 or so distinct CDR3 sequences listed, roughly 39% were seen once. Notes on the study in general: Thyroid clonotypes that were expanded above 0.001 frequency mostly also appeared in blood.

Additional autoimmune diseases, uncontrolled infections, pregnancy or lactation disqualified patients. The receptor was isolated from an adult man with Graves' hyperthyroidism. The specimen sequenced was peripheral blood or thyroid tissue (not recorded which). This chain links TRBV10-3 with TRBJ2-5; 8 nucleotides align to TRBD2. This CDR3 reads CAISVTSGQETQYF. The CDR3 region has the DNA TGTGCCATCAGCGTCACTAGCGGCCAAGAGACCCAGTACTTC.